This T cell receptor (beta chain) appears in the sequencing data of a study of Ad26.COV2.S vaccination and SARS-CoV-2 variants. Findings and caveats of the study: Analytic work on TCR breadth and depth might have understated the full extent of total T cell responses. Breadth, reportedly substantial, characterized the spike-specific CD8+ and CD4+ T cell responses after vaccination.

The repertoire was sequenced with immunoSEQ multiplex PCR; TCRdb's copy has only in-frame clones and lacks some. In the table there are over 400,000 clones, approximately 92% of which are singletons. Treatment: around 19 received Ad26.COV2.S at low or high dose, single or two shots; about 5 received placebo; per-sample allocation not given. Material that was analyzed had been drawn on day 63 after the first vaccine or placebo injection. Note on this clone: Antigen unknown.

V was clipped by 4 bases and J by 0 bases, with 10 bases between them. CDR3 length: 14 amino acids. The germline CDR1 and CDR2 sequences are SGHRS and YFSETQ. The starting material was peripheral blood, obtained in a trial of Ad26.COV2.S vaccine versus placebo. The source of this sequence is a person between 18 and 65 years old who received the Ad26.COV2.S COVID-19 vaccine or a placebo. J is TRBJ1-1 and V is TRBV5-1, with no clear D. The CDR3 here is CASSPRAVNTEAFF. The CDR3 DNA is TGCGCCAGCAGCCCCCGGGCCGTGAACACTGAAGCTTTCTTT.